This T cell receptor beta chain was identified in a study of neurological immune-mediated disorders. TCRdb redid the calling of the 5' RACE reads with MiXCR, one entry per CDR3 protein. The sample has approximately 50,000 distinct CDR3 sequences; around a tenth are singletons. At least ten counts were recorded for this clonotype. CDR3 length: 15 residues. Unmatched junction bases numbered 6, after V lost 5 bases and J lost 7 bases. Germline CDR1 MDHEN, CDR2 SYDVKM. The chain uses TRBV28 and TRBJ1-6; TRBD1 matches at 9 bases. The sequencing sample was made of PBMCs. This clonotype was obtained from a man aged 70-80 years with HTLV-1-associated myelopathy (HAM/TSP). CDR3 protein: CASSLPGTGNSPLHF. Written as DNA, the CDR3 is TGTGCCAGCAGTCTACCCGGGACAGGGAATTCACCCCTCCACTTT.